This T cell receptor beta chain emerged from a study of T cell responses to AZD1222 COVID-19 vaccine. Across the study: Analyses pooled second doses at about 4 or about 12 weeks.

Assay used: immunoSEQ multiplex PCR; TCRdb lists only in-frame clones, some missing. This table has 150,000 to 200,000 clones, about 90% appearing once. Germline loops: CDR1 SGHVS, CDR2 FNYEAQ. After removal of 8 bases from V and 4 bases from J, the junction contained 11 bases not matched to a gene. The CDR3 totals 14 residues. Study results and caveats: CD4 TCRs covered the whole spike, strongest at regions 160-218 and 743-854. Without day 14 samples, only post-peak T cell repertoires were studied. Two AZD1222 doses significantly raised spike-specific TCR breadth and depth over controls.

With respect to this clone: Its antigen is currently unknown.

The V call is TRBV7-6, the J call TRBJ2-7, with TRBD1 matching over 7 bases. The sequences come from peripheral blood, collected on day 0 of AZD1222 vaccination. The receptor's source is an adult in good health. The CDR3 protein is CASSPSDREYEQYF. The CDR3 DNA reads as TGTGCCAGCTCCCCCTCCGACAGGGAATACGAGCAGTACTTC.